In its sample, the clone carrying this T cell receptor (beta chain) was seen a few times. Its antigen is currently unknown. This sample stems from a study of beta chain features in type 1 diabetes. Study summary: Investigators examined some 100,000,000 sorted cells across all samples. General observations from the study: Shortening of TCRB CDR3s, moderate but significant, appeared in all four CD4+ subsets of Type 1 diabetes patients.

One heparinised blood draw averaging about 110 mL was given by each donor. CD4+ naive, central memory, regulatory and stem cell-like memory subsets were isolated by sorting on CD45RO/CCR7/CD25/CD127/CD95/CD27. All of the sorted populations showed purity greater than 95%. Expressed TCRB transcripts were sequenced because the isolated RNA had all been reverse transcribed beforehand. The protocol was immunoSEQ multiplex PCR, while the TCRdb copy is restricted to in-frame clones and leaves out a portion. Of approximately 270,000 clones in the sample, roughly an eighth are singletons; the top ten hold 0.015% to 0.02%. Sequencing was carried out using naive CD4+ T cells from blood. The receptor was isolated from a man aged 25-45 years with type 1 diabetes.

CDR3 sequence: CASSDPRDSKNIQYF. In DNA form, the CDR3 reads TGTGCCAGCAGTGATCCCCGGGACAGCAAAAACATTCAGTACTTC. The chain has TRBV2 and TRBJ2-4; 7 bases line up with TRBD1. With V trimmed by 3 bases and J by 3 bases, 5 bases remained unmatched. Germline loops: CDR1 SNHLY, CDR2 FYNNEI. CDR3 size: 15 residues. Full variable domain (rest looked up from reference TRBV2 and TRBJ2-4): EPEVTQTPSHQVTQMGQEVILRCVPISNHLYFYWYRQILGQKVEFLVSFYNNEISEKSEIFDDQFSVERPDGSNFTLKIRSTKLEDSAMYFCASSDPRDSKNIQYFGAGTRLSVL.